This T cell receptor beta chain came from a study of CD8+CD57+ T cells in acquired aplastic anemia. Study summary: The sorted CD4+ and CD8+ cells yielded an average approximately 3.3 ug of DNA.

Findings and limits, study-wide: Patients and healthy controls showed no significant CD8+ Simpson's diversity difference.

This clonotype was seen just once. Its target is unknown. Genomic DNA, the template, was used for profiling of the TCR beta VDJ and CDR3. From the reads, TCRdb called clonotypes with MiXCR, one entry per CDR3 protein. The sample holds over 200,000 distinct CDR3 sequences, over 60% seen once. Germline V gene sequence: CDR1 ENHRY, CDR2 SYGVKD. V was clipped by 11 bases and J by 0 bases, with 16 bases between them. The CDR3 covers 15 residues. The specimen was sorted CD4+, CD8+, or CD8+CD57+ T cells (not recorded which) from PBMCs. This chain links TRBV10-3 with TRBJ2-2; D remains ambiguous. The origin of this receptor is a human donor in good health. The CDR3 DNA is TGTGCCGTCAACCGTGAGATAACGAACACCGGGGAGCTGTTTTTT. As protein: CAVNREITNTGELFF.